The rows below give T cell receptor beta chains drawn from one sample of a study of shared clonotypes between healthy human individuals. Here immunoSEQ multiplex PCR was the method, and the copy in TCRdb shows in-frame clones only, minus some. The table lists about 180,000 clones, 90% to 95% of them singletons. The sequenced sample consisted of naive CD4+ T cells sorted from blood. The receptors were gathered from a woman aged 25 to 39 in good health. Each CDR3 is given with its conserved first and last residue. The D gene is left open where the match is weak. Size tells how often a clone was seen (once, few, many) or the class of an expanded clone, and some rows leave it out.

J,size,V,D,CDR3,DNA
TRBJ1-2,-,TRBV28,TRBD1,CASSSQGAGGYTF,TGTGCCAGCAGTTCACAGGGGGCAGGGGGCTACACCTTC
TRBJ1-1,-,TRBV18,TRBD1,CASSPLETGLMNTEAFF,TGTGCCAGCTCACCACTCGAGACAGGGCTCATGAACACTGAAGCTTTCTTT
TRBJ1-1,-,TRBV30,-,CAWRRGPSMNTEAFF,TGTGCCTGGAGACGCGGGCCCAGCATGAACACTGAAGCTTTCTTT
TRBJ1-1,-,TRBV28,-,CASRVGTEAFF,TGTGCCAGCAGAGTTGGCACTGAAGCTTTCTTT
TRBJ2-7,-,TRBV5-1,TRBD2,CASSVTSGSYEQYF,TGCGCCAGCAGCGTGACTAGCGGGAGCTACGAGCAGTACTTC
TRBJ2-7,-,TRBV28,-,CASSSHGPHQSYEQYF,TGTGCCAGCAGTTCGCACGGGCCCCACCAATCCTACGAGCAGTACTTC
TRBJ2-5,-,TRBV6-1,TRBD1,CASRKGQGASETQYF,TGTGCCAGCAGGAAGGGACAGGGGGCATCGGAGACCCAGTACTTC
TRBJ2-7,-,TRBV6-5,TRBD2,CASSYNSGRYEQYF,TGTGCCAGCAGTTACAATAGCGGGAGGTACGAGCAGTACTTC
TRBJ2-5,-,TRBV6-7,-,CASLKDWRYQGETQYF,TGTGCCAGCCTCAAAGACTGGCGCTACCAAGGGGAGACCCAGTACTTC
TRBJ2-1,-,TRBV28,TRBD2,CASSLPASGRWNEQFF,TGTGCCAGCAGTTTACCGGCTAGCGGGAGGTGGAATGAGCAGTTCTTC
TRBJ1-5,-,TRBV28,-,CASSSLNPRGNQPQHF,TGTGCCAGCAGCTCTCTCAATCCCAGGGGCAATCAGCCCCAGCATTTT
TRBJ2-7,-,TRBV6-5,-,CASSYEGTNEQYF,TGTGCCAGCAGTTATGAGGGTACTAACGAGCAGTACTTC
TRBJ2-1,-,TRBV5-5,-,CASSPGTRANNEQFF,TGTGCCAGCAGTCCCGGGACCCGTGCTAACAATGAGCAGTTCTTC
TRBJ1-5,once,TRBV6-6,-,CASTNINSNQPQHF,TGTGCCAGCACGAACATAAATAGCAATCAGCCCCAGCATTTT
TRBJ1-4,once,TRBV18,TRBD1,CASSPYGTETNEKLFF,TGTGCCAGCTCACCCTACGGGACAGAAACTAATGAAAAACTGTTTTTT
TRBJ2-2,-,TRBV6-5,-,CASSYGGNTGELFF,TGTGCCAGCAGTTACGGCGGAAACACCGGGGAGCTGTTTTTT
TRBJ2-3,-,TRBV15,-,CATSSAGNTQYF,TGTGCCACCAGCTCCGCAGGGAATACGCAGTATTTT
TRBJ1-2,once,TRBV28,-,CASSVSYGYTF,TGTGCCAGCAGTGTAAGTTATGGCTACACCTTC
TRBJ2-7,-,TRBV11-2,-,CASSPVRDGYEQYF,TGTGCCAGCAGTCCCGTACGGGACGGCTACGAGCAGTACTTC
TRBJ2-5,once,TRBV9,-,CASSVGGSSPETQYF,TGTGCCAGCAGCGTAGGTGGGAGTTCGCCAGAGACCCAGTACTTC
TRBJ1-2,-,TRBV28,TRBD1,CASISVGTGTYGYTF,TGTGCCAGCATTTCGGTTGGGACAGGGACCTATGGCTACACCTTC
TRBJ2-7,-,TRBV28,-,CATNQTPGSPREQYF,TGTGCCACCAATCAAACTCCGGGCTCTCCTAGGGAGCAGTACTTC
TRBJ2-7,-,TRBV6-5,TRBD2,CASSYAWTSGYEQYF,TGTGCCAGCAGTTACGCCTGGACTAGCGGATACGAGCAGTACTTC
TRBJ2-7,-,TRBV4-1,TRBD1,CASSLLDRGIYEQYF,TGCGCCAGCAGCCTTTTGGACAGGGGAATCTACGAGCAGTACTTC
TRBJ1-4,-,TRBV5-1,-,CASSPDLEGNEKLFF,TGCGCCAGCAGCCCGGATCTGGAGGGGAATGAAAAACTGTTTTTT
TRBJ2-7,-,TRBV4-1,-,CASSHAAVGYEQYF,TGCGCCAGCAGCCATGCTGCCGTGGGCTACGAGCAGTACTTC
TRBJ2-7,-,TRBV15,-,CATSRGGSPSYEQYF,TGTGCCACCAGCAGAGGAGGATCGCCCTCCTACGAGCAGTACTTC
TRBJ1-1,-,TRBV28,-,CASNGDTNTEAFF,TGTGCCAGCAATGGGGACACGAACACTGAAGCTTTCTTT
TRBJ1-2,-,TRBV11-1,TRBD1,CASSRGTGGGYTF,TGTGCCAGCAGCCGAGGGACAGGGGGTGGCTACACCTTC